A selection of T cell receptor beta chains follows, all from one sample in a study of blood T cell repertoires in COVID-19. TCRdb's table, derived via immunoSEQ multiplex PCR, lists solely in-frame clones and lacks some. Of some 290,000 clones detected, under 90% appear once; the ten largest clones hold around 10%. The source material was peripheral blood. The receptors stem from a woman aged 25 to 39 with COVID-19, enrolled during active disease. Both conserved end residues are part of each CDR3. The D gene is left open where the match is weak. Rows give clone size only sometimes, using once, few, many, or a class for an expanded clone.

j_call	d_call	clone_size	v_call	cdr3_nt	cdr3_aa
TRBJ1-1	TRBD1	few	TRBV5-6	TGTGCCAGCAGCTTATTAACCGGGACAGGGAACCCTTCGCGTGCTTTCTTT	CASSLLTGTGNPSRAFF
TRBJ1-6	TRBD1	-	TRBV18	TGTGCCAGCTCGGCGGACAGGGGTAATTCACCCCTCCACTTT	CASSADRGNSPLHF
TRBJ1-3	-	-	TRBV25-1	TGTGCCAGCAGGTCAGGGGCGCCGGAGGGAAACACCATATATTTT	CASRSGAPEGNTIYF
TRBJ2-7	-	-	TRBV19	TGTGCCAGTAGTATTCGGTCCTCCCTCTCCTACGAGCAGTACTTC	CASSIRSSLSYEQYF
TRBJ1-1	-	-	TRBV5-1	TGCGCCAGCAGCTTGGAGGTGCGGGGGGGCACTGAAGCTTTCTTT	CASSLEVRGGTEAFF
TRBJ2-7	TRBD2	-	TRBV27	TGTGCCAGCAGTTACCGGGGGGAGGCTCCCCGGGAGCAGTACTTC	CASSYRGEAPREQYF
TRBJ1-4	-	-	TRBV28	TGTGCCAGCTCCCTCGGGGGTGAGACTAATGAAAAACTGTTTTTT	CASSLGGETNEKLFF
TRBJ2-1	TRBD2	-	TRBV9	TGTGCCAGCAGCGTGGGACTACCCCTATACATAGATGAGCAGTTCTTC	CASSVGLPLYIDEQFF
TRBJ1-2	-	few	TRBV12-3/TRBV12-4	TGTGCCAGCAGTTTCTGGGAGAACTACACCTTC	CASSFWENYTF
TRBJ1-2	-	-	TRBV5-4	TGTGCCAGCAGCTTGGGAGGTGCTAACTATGGCTACACCTTC	CASSLGGANYGYTF
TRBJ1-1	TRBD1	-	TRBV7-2	TGTGCCAGCAGCTACTCCGGGACAGTGAACACTGAAGCTTTCTTT	CASSYSGTVNTEAFF
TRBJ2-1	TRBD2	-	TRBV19	TGTGCCAGTACGGCCAGCGGGGGGGCAAATGAGCAGTTCTTC	CASTASGGANEQFF
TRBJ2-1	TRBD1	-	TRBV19	TGTGCCAGTAGTATTTATTTAGGGACAGGTAACAATGAGCAGTTCTTC	CASSIYLGTGNNEQFF
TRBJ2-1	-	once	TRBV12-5	TGTGCCGCGGAGGGGATCAATGAGCAGTTCTTC	CAAEGINEQFF
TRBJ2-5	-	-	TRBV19	TGTGCCAGTAGTCCCGGGACCCTCAGGGGAGAGACCCAGTACTTC	CASSPGTLRGETQYF
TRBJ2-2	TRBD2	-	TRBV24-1	TGTGCCACCAGTGACAGGACTAGCGGATTAGGGCCCACCGGGGAGCTGTTTTTT	CATSDRTSGLGPTGELFF
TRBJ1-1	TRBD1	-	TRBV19	TGTGCCAGTAGTATGCGGGGACAGTTGAACACTGAAGCTTTCTTT	CASSMRGQLNTEAFF
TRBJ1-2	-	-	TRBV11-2	TGTGCCAGCAGCTTAGGGGCCGTCTATGGCTACACCTTC	CASSLGAVYGYTF
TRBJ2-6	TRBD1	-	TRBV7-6	TGTGCCAGCAGTCCAGGGGGAACCTTGCGAGGGGCCAACGTCCTGACTTTC	CASSPGGTLRGANVLTF
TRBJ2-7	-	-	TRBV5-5	TGTGCCAGCAGCTTGTACAGTACAGGGAATTTCCAGTACTTC	CASSLYSTGNFQYF